This T cell receptor (beta chain) was identified in a study of vaccination effects on CD4 cells after COVID-19. Clones were sequenced by immunoSEQ multiplex PCR, and TCRdb holds only the in-frame ones, with some missing. The repertoire includes approximately 40,000 clones, approximately 70% of them detected once, and 22% sits in the top ten. J lost 2 bases, V lost 4 bases, and 5 bases had no gene match. Germline lookup yields CDR1 SNHLY and CDR2 FYNNEI. This CDR3 has 16 amino acids. This clone was detected once. As yet, its antigen is unknown. Sequencing in the ViraFEST assay came after antigen-specific CD4+ T cells had been expanded with viral peptide pools, which were used to stimulate PBMC. A 10-day culture period preceded the isolation of CD4+ T cells. The healthy vaccine recipients, who had no prior SARS-CoV-2 infection, showed negative nucleocapsid antibodies.

Sequenced here: CD4+ T cells from PBMCs cultured with SARS-CoV-2 spike peptides, sampled before COVID-19 vaccination. This TCR was recovered from a human donor who received a COVID-19 vaccine. This rearrangement joins TRBV2 to TRBJ2-3; 11 bases fit TRBD2. Here the CDR3 reads CASSGTSGSFTDTQYF. CDR3 nucleotides: TGTGCCAGCAGTGGGACTAGCGGGTCTTTCACAGATACGCAGTATTTT.